This T cell receptor (beta chain) was profiled in a study of blood T cells in healthy people across ages. Study as a whole: About one barcoded beta molecule per two T cells was captured by template switching.

Alongside a J-beta primer mix, a sample-barcoded 5' primer served in a second PCR lasting roughly 6 to 11 cycles. From the 5' RACE reads, TCRdb called clonotypes with MiXCR, one entry per CDR3 protein. The profile shows about 970,000 distinct CDR3 sequences, 45% to 60% of them singletons. There are a few counts of this clonotype. Per germline, CDR1 SEHNR and CDR2 FQNEAQ (reference sequence). CDR3 length: 17 amino acids. The junction had 11 bases not matched to a gene; V was cut back by 6 bases and J by 3 bases. Russia was home to the donors, healthy Caucasian individuals aged roughly 6 to 95. Each sample provided at least 6 micrograms of extracted total RNA.

Sequenced: blood. The source is a woman in her fifties or sixties in good health. The V call is TRBV7-9, the J call TRBJ2-1, with 10 bases identical to TRBD2. The CDR3 DNA follows: TGTGCCAGCAGAACTCAAGCAGCGGGAGGGATCTACAATGAGCAGTTCTTC. Protein product: CASRTQAAGGIYNEQFF.